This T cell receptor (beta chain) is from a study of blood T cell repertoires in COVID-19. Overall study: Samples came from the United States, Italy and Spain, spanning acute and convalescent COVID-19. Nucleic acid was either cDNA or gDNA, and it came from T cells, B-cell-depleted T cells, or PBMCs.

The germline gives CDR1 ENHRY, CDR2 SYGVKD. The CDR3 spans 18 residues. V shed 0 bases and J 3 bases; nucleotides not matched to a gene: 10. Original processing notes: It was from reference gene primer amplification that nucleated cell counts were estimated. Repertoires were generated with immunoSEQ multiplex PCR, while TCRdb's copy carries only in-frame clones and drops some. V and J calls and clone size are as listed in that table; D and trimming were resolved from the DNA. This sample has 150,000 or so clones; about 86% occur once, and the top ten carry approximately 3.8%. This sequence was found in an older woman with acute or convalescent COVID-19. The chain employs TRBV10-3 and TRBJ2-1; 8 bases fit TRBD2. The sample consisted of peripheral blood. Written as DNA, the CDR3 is TGTGCCATCAGTGAGTCTATGGGGGGCGGGAGGAACTACAATGAGCAGTTCTTC. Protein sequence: CAISESMGGGRNYNEQFF.